The clone carrying this T cell receptor beta chain showed up just a few times. This specimen comes from a study of identical twins. A single record per CDR3 protein comes from TCRdb applying MiXCR to the 5' RACE reads. This table has 150,000 or so distinct CDR3 sequences, around 3.5% appearing once. Deletions cut 2 bases from V and 5 bases from J, with 7 bases between. The CDR3 has 13 residues. CDR1 and CDR2 from the germline V gene are MGHDK and SYGVNS. Sequencing used memory T cells sorted from blood. The receptor was isolated from a man aged 18 to 35 in good health. The chain links TRBV25-1 to TRBJ2-1; D may be TRBD2 (5 bases). CDR3: CASSELANNEQFF. The CDR3 nucleotides are TGTGCCAGCAGTGAACTAGCAAACAATGAGCAGTTCTTC.